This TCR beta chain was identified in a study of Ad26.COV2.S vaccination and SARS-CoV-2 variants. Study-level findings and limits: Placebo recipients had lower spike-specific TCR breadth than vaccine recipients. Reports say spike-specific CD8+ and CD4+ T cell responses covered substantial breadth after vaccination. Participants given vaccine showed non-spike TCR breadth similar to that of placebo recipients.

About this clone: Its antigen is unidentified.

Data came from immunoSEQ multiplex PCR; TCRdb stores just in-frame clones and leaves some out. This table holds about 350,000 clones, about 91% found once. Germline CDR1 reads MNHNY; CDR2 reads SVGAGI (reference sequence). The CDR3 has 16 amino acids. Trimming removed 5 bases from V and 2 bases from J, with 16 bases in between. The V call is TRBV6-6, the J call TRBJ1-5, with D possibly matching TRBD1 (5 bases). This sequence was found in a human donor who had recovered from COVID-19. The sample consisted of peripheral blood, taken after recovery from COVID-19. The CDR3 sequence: CASSPIGGSGNQPQHF. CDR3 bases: TGTGCCAGCAGTCCTATCGGGGGGTCGGGCAATCAGCCCCAGCATTTT.